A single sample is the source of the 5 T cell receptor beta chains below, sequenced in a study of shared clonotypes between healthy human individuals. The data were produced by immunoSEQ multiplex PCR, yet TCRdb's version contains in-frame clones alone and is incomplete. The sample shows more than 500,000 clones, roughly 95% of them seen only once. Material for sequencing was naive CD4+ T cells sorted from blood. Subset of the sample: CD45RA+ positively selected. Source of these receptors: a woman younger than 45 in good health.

CDR3 coding DNA: TGCGCCAGCAGCTTAGGACTCCCGAACACCGGGGAGCTGTTTTTT. It encodes CASSLGLPNTGELFF. The rearrangement joins TRBV5-1 to TRBJ2-2; perhaps TRBD2 as D (5 bases). Between the trimmed V and J ends, which lost 2 bases and 0 bases, there was a span of 8 bases. This CDR3 spans 15 amino acids. CDR1 is SGHRS, CDR2 YFSETQ, per germline. The full variable domain, completed using reference TRBV5-1 and TRBJ2-2, is KAGVTQTPRYLIKTRGQQVTLSCSPISGHRSVSWYQQTPGQGLQFLFEYFSETQRNKGNFPGRFSGRQFSNSRSEMNVSTLELGDSALYLCASSLGLPNTGELFFGEGSRLTVL.

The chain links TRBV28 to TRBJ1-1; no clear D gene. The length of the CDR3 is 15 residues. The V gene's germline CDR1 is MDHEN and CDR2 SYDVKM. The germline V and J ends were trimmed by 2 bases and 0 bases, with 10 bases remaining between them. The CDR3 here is CASSLRTGMNTEAFF. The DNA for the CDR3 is TGTGCCAGCAGTTTAAGAACGGGGATGAACACTGAAGCTTTCTTT.

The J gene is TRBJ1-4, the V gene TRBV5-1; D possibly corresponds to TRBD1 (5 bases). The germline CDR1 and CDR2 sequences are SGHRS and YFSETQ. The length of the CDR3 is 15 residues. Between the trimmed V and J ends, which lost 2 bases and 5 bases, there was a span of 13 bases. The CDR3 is CASSFATAGNEKLFF. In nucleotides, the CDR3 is TGCGCCAGCAGCTTTGCTACCGCAGGGAATGAAAAACTGTTTTTT.

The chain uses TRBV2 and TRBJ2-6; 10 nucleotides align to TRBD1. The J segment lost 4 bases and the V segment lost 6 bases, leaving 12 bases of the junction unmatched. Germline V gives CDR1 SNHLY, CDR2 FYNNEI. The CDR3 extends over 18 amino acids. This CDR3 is CASSGTGTGVLGANVLTF. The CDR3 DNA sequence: TGTGCCAGCAGCGGAACCGGGACAGGGGTTCTAGGGGCCAACGTCCTGACTTTC.

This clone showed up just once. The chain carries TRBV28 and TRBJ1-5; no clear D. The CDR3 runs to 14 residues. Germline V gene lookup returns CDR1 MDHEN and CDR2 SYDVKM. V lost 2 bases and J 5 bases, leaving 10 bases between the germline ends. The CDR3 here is CASSLETLDQPQHF. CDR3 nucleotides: TGTGCCAGCAGTTTAGAGACCCTCGATCAGCCCCAGCATTTT.